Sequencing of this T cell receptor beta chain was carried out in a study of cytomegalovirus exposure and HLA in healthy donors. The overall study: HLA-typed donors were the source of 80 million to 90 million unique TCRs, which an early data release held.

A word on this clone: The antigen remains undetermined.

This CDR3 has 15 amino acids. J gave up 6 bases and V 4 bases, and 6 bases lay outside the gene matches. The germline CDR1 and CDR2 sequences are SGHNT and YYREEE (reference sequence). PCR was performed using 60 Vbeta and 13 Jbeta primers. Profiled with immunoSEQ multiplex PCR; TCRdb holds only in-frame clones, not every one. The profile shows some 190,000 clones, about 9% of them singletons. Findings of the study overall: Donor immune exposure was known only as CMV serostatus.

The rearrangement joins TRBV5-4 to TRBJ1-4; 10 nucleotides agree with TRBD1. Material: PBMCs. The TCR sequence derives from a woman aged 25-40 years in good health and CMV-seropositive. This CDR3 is CASSLRTGGDEKLFF. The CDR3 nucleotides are TGTGCCAGCAGCCTTCGGACAGGGGGAGATGAAAAACTGTTTTTT.